The 12 T cell receptor beta chains below come from one sample, sequenced in a study of OX40 agonist ivuxolimab in advanced cancers. Profiling relied on immunoSEQ multiplex PCR, and the TCRdb table lists in-frame clones only, not all of them. Among approximately 56,000 clones, 88% were seen once, and the ten largest hold 11% to 15%. The sequencing used CD4+ or CD8+ T cells sorted from blood, collected in a trial of the OX40 agonist ivuxolimab. Receptors were obtained from an adult with an advanced solid tumor such as melanoma, head and neck, liver or kidney cancer.

In this sample, this clone turned up once. This chain connects TRBV27 to TRBJ2-7, with 8 bases matching TRBD1. V shed 4 bases, J shed 3 bases, and the junction held 2 bases outside the gene matches. There are 13 residues in the CDR3. Germline V gene lookup returns CDR1 MNHEY and CDR2 SMNVEV (reference sequence). CDR3 sequence reads: CASSWGQVYEQYF. CDR3 coding DNA: TGTGCCAGCAGTTGGGGACAGGTCTACGAGCAGTACTTC.

The V gene is TRBV23-1, the J gene TRBJ2-7, with D uncertain. TRBV23-1 is recorded as an ORF, its role being uncertain. The CDR3 is made up of 14 amino acids. V gave up 10 bases and J gave up 3 bases, with 19 bases separating them. The CDR3 sequence: CATLSVDGVYEQYF. DNA for the CDR3: TGCGCCACTCTCTCCGTGGACGGAGTCTACGAGCAGTACTTC.

The chain is built from TRBV6-5 and TRBJ2-7; D is possibly TRBD1 (6 bases). The CDR3 spans 13 residues. Trimming took off 4 bases at V and 4 bases at J, with 11 bases between the two ends. Looked up from germline, CDR1 is MNHEY and CDR2 is SVGAGI. The CDR3 spells CASSFGRGYEQYF. CDR3 DNA sequence: TGTGCCAGCAGTTTTGGCAGGGGTTACGAGCAGTACTTC.

CDR3 region: CASSLLGQSGSPLHF. The DNA of the CDR3 is TGTGCCAGCAGCTTATTGGGACAGTCTGGTTCACCCCTCCACTTT. The V and J genes are TRBV13 and TRBJ1-6; 7 bases align to TRBD1. Germline loops: CDR1 PRHDT, CDR2 FYEKMQ (reference sequence). V was clipped by 2 bases and J by 9 bases; unmatched bases: 7. There are 15 residues in the CDR3.

The chain recombines TRBV13 with TRBJ2-7, with TRBD1 matching over 7 bases. The CDR3 covers 14 residues. Germline V gene sequence: CDR1 PRHDT, CDR2 FYEKMQ (reference sequence). Trimming at V came to 5 bases and at J to 3 bases, leaving 7 bases not matched to a gene. The CDR3 region has the DNA TGTGCCAGCAGCACCCGGGACAGTCACTACGAGCAGTACTTC. Translated: CASSTRDSHYEQYF.

The CDR3 loop reads CASMIQRYYGYTF. The CDR3 DNA reads TGTGCCAGCATGATACAGAGGTACTATGGCTACACCTTC. V is TRBV7-2 and J is TRBJ1-2; D not resolved. V dropped 7 bases and J dropped 3 bases, with 12 bases sitting between them. Per germline, CDR1 SGHTA and CDR2 FQGNSA. The CDR3 covers 13 residues.

The chain is built from TRBV4-1 and TRBJ2-3, with D uncertain. This CDR3 has 17 amino acids. CDR1 is MGHRA, CDR2 YSYEKL, per germline. Trimming took 0 bases from V and 0 from J, leaving 13 bases between them. CDR3 in DNA: TGCGCCAGCAGCCAAGATATCCTCGCATCTAGCACAGATACGCAGTATTTT. Its protein product is CASSQDILASSTDTQYF.

V and J are TRBV7-9 and TRBJ2-7, with D unclear. The CDR3 contains 11 residues. The germline gives CDR1 SEHNR, CDR2 FQNEAQ (reference sequence). The V end was cut by 2 bases, the J end by 5 bases, with 4 bases between. Written as DNA, the CDR3 is TGTGCCAGCAGCTTAATAAACGAGCAGTACTTC. Translation: CASSLINEQYF.

The gene calls are TRBV6-1 and TRBJ2-7, with a possible D match to TRBD1 (6 bases). The CDR3 totals 14 residues. Germline V gene data show CDR1 as MNHNS and CDR2 as SASEGT. The V end was cut by 0 bases, the J end by 3 bases, with 9 bases between. The CDR3 DNA reads as TGTGCCAGCAGTGAAGCGGGGACACACTACGAGCAGTACTTC. Encoded protein: CASSEAGTHYEQYF.

The chain carries TRBV27 and TRBJ2-6; TRBD1 is a possible D gene (6 bases). This CDR3 region has 16 residues. The V gene lost 7 bases and the J gene lost 1 base, with 14 bases spanning the gap. CDR1 and CDR2 (germline): MNHEY, SMNVEV (reference sequence). CDR3 in DNA: TGTGCCAGCAAAACCTTTACAGGGTCTGGGGCCAACGTCCTGACTTTC. This encodes CASKTFTGSGANVLTF.

This chain links TRBV18 with TRBJ2-2; no definite D call. The CDR3 covers 14 residues. The V end was cut by 2 bases, the J end by 4 bases, with 8 bases between. Germline CDR1 is KGHSH and CDR2 is LQKENI. CDR3 bases: TGTGCCAGCTCACCAAACGAGTTCACCGGGGAGCTGTTTTTT. Its protein product is CASSPNEFTGELFF. Filled out from reference TRBV18 and TRBJ2-2, the complete variable domain reads NAGVMQNPRHLVRRRGQEARLRCSPMKGHSHVYWYRQLPEEGLKFMVYLQKENIIDESGMPKERFSAEFPKEGPSILRIQQVVRGDSAAYFCASSPNEFTGELFFGEGSRLTVL.

The chain employs TRBV6-1 and TRBJ2-3; 7 nucleotides line up with TRBD2. The ends lost 4 bases at V and 1 base at J; junction bases unmatched: 5. There are 15 residues in the CDR3. Germline V lookup: CDR1 MNHNS, CDR2 SASEGT. For the CDR3, the DNA is TGTGCCAGCAGTGTTTTAGCGGGCGGCACAGATACGCAGTATTTT. This encodes CASSVLAGGTDTQYF.